This T cell receptor (beta chain) appears in the sequencing data of a study of T-cell reconstitution after alpha-beta-depleted transplantation in children. Study-wide findings and caveats: Alpha-beta T cells present about two months after transplant were reported to originate from several hundred expanded graft clones. Surviving recipient T cells and thymic progenitors accounted for the high day-60 TCRbeta diversity observed in some patients. T cells produced anew were the main source of T-cell counts and diversity one year after transplant.

This clonotype was seen repeatedly, ten times or more. Its antigen is currently unknown. TCRbeta library construction was performed incorporating unique molecular identifiers. TCRdb analysed the PCR reads with MiXCR anew, one entry per CDR3 protein. The table records fewer than 700,000 distinct CDR3 sequences, roughly 24% of them present only once. The CDR3 spans 16 residues. The germline CDR1 and CDR2 sequences are DFQATT and SNEGSKA (reference sequence). V was trimmed by 1 base and J by 0 bases, leaving 16 bases between them. The TCR originated in a boy under two years old who had a stem cell transplant for acute myeloid leukemia, so the T cells may come from the graft donor. The chain recombines TRBV20-1 with TRBJ2-7; either TRBD1 or TRBD2 may supply D (5 bases each). The sequencing here drew on PBMCs, mostly from graft donor cells, taken 360 days after TCRalphabeta/CD19-depleted stem cell transplant. The CDR3 loop reads CSARGLGRARSYEQYF. In nucleotides, the CDR3 is TGCAGTGCTAGAGGGTTGGGACGGGCACGCTCCTACGAGCAGTACTTC.